This TCR beta chain was identified in a study of low-dose radiotherapy and immunotherapy resistance in tumors. This clonotype turned up a few times. The germline V gene has CDR1 MNHEY and CDR2 SVGEGT. V lost 5 bases and J lost 2, with 17 bases in between. This CDR3 has 16 residues. Gene-specific TRAV and TRBV primers were used for first-strand cDNA, covering alpha and beta chains. The authors ran approximately 20 PCR cycles to amplify TCRs with a constant-region primer and V-primer adapter. A single record per CDR3 protein comes from TCRdb applying MiXCR to the reads. The sample carries roughly 10,000 distinct CDR3 sequences, more than 55% recorded once.

The clonotype comes from a human donor with advanced metastatic prostate, ovarian, gallbladder or colorectal cancer (not recorded which). This table probably holds off-target reads from a library built for another chain. The V call is TRBV6-2 or TRBV6-3, the J call TRBJ2-3, with D maybe TRBD2 (5 bases). The CDR3: CASSDGRLGVTDTQYF. The CDR3 DNA reads as TGTGCCAGCAGTGACGGAAGGCTCGGGGTCACAGATACGCAGTATTTT.